The source of this TCR beta chain is a study of human T cells and chemical hapten exposure. At the level of the study: Recorded diagnoses among the mostly female patients were alopecia areata, totalis or universalis.

This clonotype has just a few counts. Its antigen is unknown. The time point denotes: pre-sensitization, week 0. Documented treatment: therapeutic diphenylcyclopropenone sensitization with weekly scalp DPC. Whole-study results and caveats: The donors suffered from alopecia, so their immune response may not match that of healthy people.

TCRdb redid the calling of the RACE reads with MiXCR, one entry per CDR3 protein. The sample shows more than 250,000 distinct CDR3 sequences, over 8% of them seen only once. The CDR3 consists of 16 residues. The V and J ends lost 7 bases and 2 bases respectively, with 18 bases between them. Germline CDR1 is MDHEN and CDR2 is SYDVKM. The starting material was whole blood, obtained in connection with sensitization to the hapten diphenylcyclopropenone (DPC). J is TRBJ1-5 and V is TRBV28, with D unclear. This TCR derives from a woman aged 40 to 55 with alopecia areata. Some clones in this sample may be carry-over from other donors' samples. CDR3 loop: CASTSPQVWGNQPQHF. CDR3 sequence (DNA): TGTGCCAGCACCTCCCCCCAGGTTTGGGGCAATCAGCCCCAGCATTTT.